Below, one T cell receptor (beta chain) is given with its context. Its specificity is not known. The CDR3 spans 15 residues. Germline CDR1 DFQATT, CDR2 SNEGSKA (reference sequence). After removal of 1 base from V and 2 bases from J, the junction contained 4 bases not matched to a gene. TCR beta was sequenced from blood CD8+ and CD4+ T cells. FACS enriched CD8+ TEMRA cells, while bulk CD8+ and CD4+ were negatively isolated. The data were obtained in a study of CD8 T cells in Susac syndrome. Study results and limitations: Clonal expansion was absent from the CD4+ T cell repertoires in Susac syndrome.

Roughly 0.45 to 1 ug RNA was reverse transcribed with random hexamers. Coverage of TCR beta CDR3 amplification by immunoSEQ multiplex PCR extended to 54 Vbeta and 13 Jbeta. In TCRdb, the immunoSEQ multiplex PCR reads were re-called with MiXCR into one record per CDR3 protein. The repertoire includes some 210,000 distinct CDR3 sequences, approximately 94% of them detected once, and 0.15% sits in the top ten. The chain is built from TRBV20-1 and TRBJ2-5, with 10 bases fitting TRBD2. The TCR originated in a human donor with Susac syndrome. Source material: CD4+ T cells from PBMCs. The chain's CDR3 is CSARVNSGGQETQYF. The CDR3 DNA reads TGCAGTGCTAGAGTTAATAGCGGGGGGCAAGAGACCCAGTACTTC.